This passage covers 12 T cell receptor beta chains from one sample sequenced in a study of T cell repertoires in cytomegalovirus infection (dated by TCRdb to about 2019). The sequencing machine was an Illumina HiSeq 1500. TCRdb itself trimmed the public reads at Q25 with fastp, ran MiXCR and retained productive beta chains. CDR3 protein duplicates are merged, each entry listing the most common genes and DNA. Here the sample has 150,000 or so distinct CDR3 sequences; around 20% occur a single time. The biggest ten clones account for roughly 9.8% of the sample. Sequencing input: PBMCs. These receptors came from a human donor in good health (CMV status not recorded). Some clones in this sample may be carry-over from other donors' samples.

CDR3 DNA: TGTGCCAGCTCACCTACCCCCCTTTTGACCGGGGAGCTGTTTTTT. It is translated as CASSPTPLLTGELFF. The chain has TRBV18 and TRBJ2-2; no reliable D call. The CDR3 length is 15 residues. Trimming shortened V by 3 bases and J by 5 bases, and 13 bases separated the two germline ends. Per germline, CDR1 KGHSH and CDR2 LQKENI. The variable domain in full, completed from reference TRBV18 and TRBJ2-2, reads NAGVMQNPRHLVRRRGQEARLRCSPMKGHSHVYWYRQLPEEGLKFMVYLQKENIIDESGMPKERFSAEFPKEGPSILRIQQVVRGDSAAYFCASSPTPLLTGELFFGEGSRLTVL.

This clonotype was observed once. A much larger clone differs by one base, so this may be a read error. The CDR3 DNA reads as TGTGCCAGCAGCGTAGAACTCACGGAGTGGGGGGAGCTGTTTTTT. This sequence encodes CASSVELTEWGELFF. The chain uses TRBV7-9 and TRBJ2-2; D unclear. The germline gives CDR1 SEHNR, CDR2 FQNEAQ (reference sequence). Deletions cut 5 bases from V and 8 bases from J, with 18 bases between. The CDR3 extends over 15 amino acids.

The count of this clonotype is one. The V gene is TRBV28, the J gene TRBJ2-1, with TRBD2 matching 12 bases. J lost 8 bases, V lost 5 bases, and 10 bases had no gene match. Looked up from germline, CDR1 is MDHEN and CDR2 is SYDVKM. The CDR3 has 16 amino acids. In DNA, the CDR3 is TGTGCCAGCAGTCGCTCCACTAGCGGGAGGAGGTATGAGCAGTTCTTC. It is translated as CASSRSTSGRRYEQFF.

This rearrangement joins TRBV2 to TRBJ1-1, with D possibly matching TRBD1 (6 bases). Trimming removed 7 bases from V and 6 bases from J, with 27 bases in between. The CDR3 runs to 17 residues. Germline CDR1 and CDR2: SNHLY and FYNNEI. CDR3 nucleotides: TGTGCCAGCATTGGCTTGTTTTATTACAGGGTAGATCCTGAAGCTTTCTTT. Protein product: CASIGLFYYRVDPEAFF.

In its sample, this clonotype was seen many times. CDR3 sequence (DNA): TGTGCCAGCAGAGGGGCGGTTAATGAAAAACTGTTTTTT. This translates into CASRGAVNEKLFF. The V gene is TRBV12-3 or TRBV12-4, the J gene TRBJ1-4; the D gene is possibly TRBD1 (5 bases). Trimming removed 6 bases from V and 4 bases from J, with 9 bases in between. The CDR3 totals 13 residues.

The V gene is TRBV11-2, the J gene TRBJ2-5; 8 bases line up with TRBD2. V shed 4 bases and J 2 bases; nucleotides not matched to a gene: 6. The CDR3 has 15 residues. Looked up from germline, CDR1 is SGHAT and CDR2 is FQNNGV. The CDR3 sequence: CASSSWTSPQETQYF. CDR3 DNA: TGTGCCAGCAGCTCCTGGACTAGCCCTCAAGAGACCCAGTACTTC.

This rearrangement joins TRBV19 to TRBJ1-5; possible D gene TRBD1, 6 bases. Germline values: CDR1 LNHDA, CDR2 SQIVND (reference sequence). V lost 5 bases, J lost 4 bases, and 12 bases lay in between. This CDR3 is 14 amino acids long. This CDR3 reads CASSWEGVNQPQHF. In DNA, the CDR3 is TGTGCCAGTAGTTGGGAGGGGGTTAATCAGCCCCAGCATTTT.

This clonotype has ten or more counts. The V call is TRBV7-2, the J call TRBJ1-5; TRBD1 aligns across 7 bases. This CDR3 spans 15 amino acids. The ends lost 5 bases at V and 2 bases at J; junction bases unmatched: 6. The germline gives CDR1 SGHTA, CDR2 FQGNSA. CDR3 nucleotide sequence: TGTGCCAGCAGCGAGGGGACAGTTCGCAATCAGCCCCAGCATTTT. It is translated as CASSEGTVRNQPQHF.

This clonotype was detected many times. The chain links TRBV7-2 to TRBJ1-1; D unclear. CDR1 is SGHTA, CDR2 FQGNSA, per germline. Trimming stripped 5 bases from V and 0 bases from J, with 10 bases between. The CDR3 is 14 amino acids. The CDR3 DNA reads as TGTGCCAGCAGCCCGTCGCAGTTGAACACTGAAGCTTTCTTT. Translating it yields CASSPSQLNTEAFF.

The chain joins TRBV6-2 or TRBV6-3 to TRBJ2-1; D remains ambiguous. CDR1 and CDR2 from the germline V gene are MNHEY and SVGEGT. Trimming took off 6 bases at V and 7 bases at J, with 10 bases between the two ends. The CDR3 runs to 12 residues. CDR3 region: CASSPSRNEQFF. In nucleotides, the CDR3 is TGTGCCAGCAGCCCGAGTAGGAATGAGCAGTTCTTC.

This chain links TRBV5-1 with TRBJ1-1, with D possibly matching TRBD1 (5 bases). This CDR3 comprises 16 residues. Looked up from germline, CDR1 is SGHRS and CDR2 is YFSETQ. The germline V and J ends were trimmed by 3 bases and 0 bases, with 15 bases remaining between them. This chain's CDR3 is CASSSISTEMNTEAFF. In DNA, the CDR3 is TGCGCCAGCAGCTCCATTTCGACAGAGATGAACACTGAAGCTTTCTTT.

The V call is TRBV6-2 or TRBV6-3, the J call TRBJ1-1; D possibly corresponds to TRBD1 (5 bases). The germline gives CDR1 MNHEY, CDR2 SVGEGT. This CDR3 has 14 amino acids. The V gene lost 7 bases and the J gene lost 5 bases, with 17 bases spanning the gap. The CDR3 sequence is CASKRGQSQTEAFF. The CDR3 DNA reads TGTGCCAGCAAGAGAGGACAATCGCAAACTGAAGCTTTCTTT.